This T cell receptor beta chain was captured in a study of T cell changes during pregnancy in multiple sclerosis. This CDR3 is 17 amino acids long. The germline CDR1 and CDR2 sequences are SEHNR and FQNEAQ (reference sequence). V shed 1 base and J shed 1 base, with 16 bases lying between them. This clone was detected only once. The table came from immunoSEQ multiplex PCR; TCRdb's copy has only in-frame clones and leaves some out. Of roughly 40,000 clones in the sample, 91% were seen once. The clonotype originates from a female donor with multiple sclerosis, enrolled in a pregnancy study. This chain connects TRBV7-9 to TRBJ2-5; D is possibly TRBD2 (5 bases). Material: CD8+ T cells from peripheral blood mononuclear cells, obtained before pregnancy. CDR3 coding DNA: TGTGCCAGCAGCTTAGTCTCTAGCAGTGAAATCCAAGAGACCCAGTACTTC. This translates into CASSLVSSSEIQETQYF.